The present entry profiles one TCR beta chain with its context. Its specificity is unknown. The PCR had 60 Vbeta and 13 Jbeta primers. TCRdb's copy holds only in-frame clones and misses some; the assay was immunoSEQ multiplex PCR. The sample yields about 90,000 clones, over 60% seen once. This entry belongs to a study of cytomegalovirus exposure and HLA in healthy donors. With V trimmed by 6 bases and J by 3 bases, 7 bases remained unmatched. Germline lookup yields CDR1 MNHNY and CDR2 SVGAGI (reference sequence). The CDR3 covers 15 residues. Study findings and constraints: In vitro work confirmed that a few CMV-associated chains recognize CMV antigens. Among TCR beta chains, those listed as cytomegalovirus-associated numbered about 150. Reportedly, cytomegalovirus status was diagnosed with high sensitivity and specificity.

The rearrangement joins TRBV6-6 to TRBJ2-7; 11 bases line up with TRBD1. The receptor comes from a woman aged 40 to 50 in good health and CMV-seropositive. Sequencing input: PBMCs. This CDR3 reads CASRAGQGDVYEQYF. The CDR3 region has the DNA TGTGCCAGCAGGGCGGGACAGGGGGACGTCTACGAGCAGTACTTC.